These 30 T cell receptor beta chains came from one sample sequenced in a study of blood T cell repertoires in COVID-19. TCRdb's copy holds only in-frame clones and misses some; the assay was immunoSEQ multiplex PCR. Of about 180,000 clones listed, approximately 81% were seen once; the top ten hold over 9.5%. The sequenced sample was peripheral blood. Receptor source: a woman older than 75 with active or convalescent COVID-19.

The genes are TRBV4-2 and TRBJ2-7; a possible D gene is TRBD2 (5 bases). The germline gives CDR1 LGHNA, CDR2 YNFKEQ. The CDR3 extends over 17 amino acids. The germline V and J ends were trimmed by 0 bases and 0 bases, with 15 bases remaining between them. The CDR3 nucleotides are TGTGCCAGCAGCCAAGATAAGGGAGTAGCCCGCTCCTACGAGCAGTACTTC. Translation gives CASSQDKGVARSYEQYF.

The chain carries TRBV5-4 and TRBJ2-5, with a tentative D call TRBD1 (5 bases). V was trimmed by 1 base and J by 4 bases, leaving 14 bases between them. The CDR3 runs 15 residues. The germline CDR1 and CDR2 sequences are SGHNT and YYREEE (reference sequence). Written as DNA, the CDR3 is TGTGCCAGCAGCTTGTATGGGGCCCGCGGAGAGACCCAGTACTTC. This encodes CASSLYGARGETQYF.

The rearrangement links TRBV10-2 to TRBJ2-1; the match to TRBD2 covers 7 bases. Germline CDR1 reads WSHSY; CDR2 reads SAAADI. Trimming at V came to 5 bases and at J to 3 bases, leaving 1 base not matched to a gene. The CDR3 is 13 residues long. The CDR3 DNA is TGCGCCAGCAGTCGGGACTACTACAATGAGCAGTTCTTC. It specifies CASSRDYYNEQFF.

This clone was observed a handful of times. The rearrangement links TRBV7-8 to TRBJ1-2; TRBD1 agrees at 7 bases. The CDR3 consists of 14 residues. Germline V gene lookup returns CDR1 SGHVS and CDR2 FQNEAQ. Germline trimming cut 1 base from V and 7 bases from J; bases unmatched to any gene: 6. The CDR3 sequence: CASSLDRGYSGYTF. The CDR3 DNA is TGTGCCAGCAGCTTAGACAGGGGCTATAGTGGCTACACCTTC.

In this sample, this clone turned up once. The V call is TRBV5-1, the J call TRBJ2-7, with D maybe TRBD2 (6 bases). Trimming shortened V by 1 base and J by 0 bases, and 11 bases separated the two germline ends. The CDR3 covers 15 residues. Germline V CDR1 and CDR2: SGHRS, YFSETQ. The CDR3 DNA follows: TGCGCCAGCAGCTTGTTATCCGGGAGCTCCTACGAGCAGTACTTC. As protein: CASSLLSGSSYEQYF. The whole variable domain, remainder taken from reference TRBV5-1 and TRBJ2-7, is KAGVTQTPRYLIKTRGQQVTLSCSPISGHRSVSWYQQTPGQGLQFLFEYFSETQRNKGNFPGRFSGRQFSNSRSEMNVSTLELGDSALYLCASSLLSGSSYEQYFGPGTRLTVT.

This chain connects TRBV27 to TRBJ1-4; 9 nucleotides match TRBD1. The V and J ends lost 4 bases and 4 bases, in that order; junction bases with no gene match: 4. The CDR3 has 15 amino acids. Germline-derived CDR1 and CDR2 are MNHEY and SMNVEV (reference sequence). CDR3 sequence reads: CASSSQGAGNEKLFF. The CDR3 DNA reads as TGTGCCAGCAGTTCACAGGGGGCTGGTAATGAAAAACTGTTTTTT.

The chain links TRBV7-3 to TRBJ2-1; TRBD2 aligns across 10 bases. J was trimmed by 5 bases and V by 4 bases; bases with no gene match: 5. CDR1 is SGHTA, CDR2 FQGTGA, per germline. The CDR3 totals 15 residues. This chain's CDR3 is CASSSLAGAHNEQFF. The CDR3 bases are TGTGCCAGCAGCTCCCTAGCGGGAGCTCACAATGAGCAGTTCTTC.

The chain uses TRBV5-1 and TRBJ1-4; D remains ambiguous. With 0 bases removed from V and 5 bases from J, the gap between germline ends came to 17 bases. The germline CDR1 and CDR2 sequences are SGHRS and YFSETQ. The CDR3 has 17 amino acids. The CDR3, as DNA: TGCGCCAGCAGCTTGGGTGTGTTGGGAGGAAGCAATGAAAAACTGTTTTTT. This gives the protein CASSLGVLGGSNEKLFF.

This clone was counted only a few times. The chain is built from TRBV28 and TRBJ1-2; D ambiguous. V was shortened by 5 bases and J by 4 bases, with 11 bases between the two germline ends. Germline V gives CDR1 MDHEN, CDR2 SYDVKM. This CDR3 contains 13 residues. CDR3 DNA sequence: TGTGCCAGCAGTCCCCCGGTCGGCTATGGCTACACCTTC. This translates into CASSPPVGYGYTF.

This chain connects TRBV5-1 to TRBJ1-6, with D possibly being TRBD1 (5 bases). The CDR3 loop spans 15 amino acids. From germline, CDR1 is SGHRS and CDR2 YFSETQ. The V end lost 3 bases, the J end lost 5 bases, and 12 bases lay between the germline ends. CDR3 in amino acids: CASSSGTQNNSPLHF. The CDR3 nucleotides are TGCGCCAGCAGCTCCGGGACTCAAAATAATTCACCCCTCCACTTT.

V gene TRBV28 combines with J gene TRBJ2-3; TRBD1 might be the D (5 bases). This CDR3 is 13 amino acids long. Germline CDR1 and CDR2: MDHEN and SYDVKM. V lost 2 bases and J lost 6, with 9 bases in between. This CDR3 is CASSLVHRDTQYF. CDR3 sequence (DNA): TGTGCCAGCAGTTTAGTACACAGGGATACGCAGTATTTT.

The chain couples TRBV19 to TRBJ2-5; D is possibly TRBD1 (5 bases). The CDR3 consists of 13 residues. V gave up 1 base and J gave up 5 bases, with 8 bases separating them. Germline lookup yields CDR1 LNHDA and CDR2 SQIVND (reference sequence). The CDR3 DNA sequence: TGTGCCAGTAGTATAGCAGGGTACGAGACCCAGTACTTC. This translates into CASSIAGYETQYF.

This rearrangement joins TRBV9 to TRBJ2-2; 10 nucleotides align to TRBD2. This CDR3 comprises 17 residues. V dropped 1 base and J dropped 7; count of bases not matched to a gene: 10. The germline CDR1 and CDR2 sequences are SGDLS and YYNGEE. The CDR3 nucleotides are TGTGCCAGCAGCGTAAGCCTAGCGGGGGAAATGGTCGGGGAGCTGTTTTTT. It translates to CASSVSLAGEMVGELFF.

The gene calls are TRBV5-6 and TRBJ2-7; the D gene is possibly TRBD2 (5 bases). Trimming removed 4 bases at V and 4 bases at J, with 21 bases between. The CDR3 totals 16 residues. Germline V lookup: CDR1 SGHDT, CDR2 YYEEEE. CDR3 region: CASSSLTGNPLYEQYF. DNA of the CDR3: TGTGCCAGCAGCAGTTTGACGGGGAATCCCCTTTACGAGCAGTACTTC.

The chain has TRBV7-2 and TRBJ2-7; a possible D gene is TRBD1 (6 bases). V was clipped by 4 bases and J by 6 bases, with 13 bases between them. There are 13 residues in the CDR3. The germline gives CDR1 SGHTA, CDR2 FQGNSA. The CDR3 DNA follows: TGTGCCAGCAGCTCCAGTAGGGGGATCGAGCAGTACTTC. It is translated as CASSSSRGIEQYF.

This rearrangement joins TRBV9 to TRBJ2-5, with 11 bases aligning to TRBD2. Germline values: CDR1 SGDLS, CDR2 YYNGEE. The CDR3 runs to 17 residues. V lost 1 base and J lost 5; bases outside the gene matches: 10. The DNA of the CDR3 is TGTGCCAGCAGCGTAAGGCCTAGCGGGAGGATTCTGGAGACCCAGTACTTC. Its protein is CASSVRPSGRILETQYF. The variable domain in full, with the rest retrieved from reference TRBV9 and TRBJ2-5, is DSGVTQTPKHLITATGQRVTLRCSPRSGDLSVYWYQQSLDQGLQFLIQYYNGEERAKGNILERFSAQQFPDLHSELNLSSLELGDSALYFCASSVRPSGRILETQYFGPGTRLLVL.

The J gene is TRBJ2-1, the V gene TRBV6-5; a possible D gene is TRBD1 (7 bases). This CDR3 comprises 14 residues. Trimming took off 6 bases at V and 5 bases at J, with 14 bases between the two ends. Germline CDR1 MNHEY, CDR2 SVGAGI. The CDR3 coding sequence is TGTGCCAGCAGGATGGCAGGGGGGAACAATGAGCAGTTCTTC. Translation: CASRMAGGNNEQFF.

The rearrangement links TRBV5-1 to TRBJ1-1, with a tentative D call TRBD1 (5 bases). V lost 0 bases, J lost 0 bases, and 9 bases lay in between. CDR1 and CDR2 (germline): SGHRS, YFSETQ. The CDR3 is 15 amino acids. The DNA of the CDR3 is TGCGCCAGCAGCTTGGGGACAACCATGAACACTGAAGCTTTCTTT. This sequence encodes CASSLGTTMNTEAFF.

The gene calls are TRBV6-5 and TRBJ2-1; D is ambiguous. Germline CDR1 is MNHEY and CDR2 is SVGAGI. Trimming pared 8 bases from V and 9 bases from J, leaving 14 bases between. The CDR3 has 12 residues. The CDR3 here is CASSRGSSEQFF. In DNA, the CDR3 is TGTGCCAGCTCTAGAGGATCCAGTGAGCAGTTCTTC.

The chain combines TRBV5-1 with TRBJ2-6; tentatively, D is TRBD1 (5 bases). This CDR3 has 14 residues. The V and J ends lost 1 base and 3 bases respectively, with 5 bases between them. Germline V gene data show CDR1 as SGHRS and CDR2 as YFSETQ. The CDR3 spells CASSLTGGANVLTF. The CDR3 nucleotides read TGCGCCAGCAGCTTGACAGGTGGGGCCAACGTCCTGACTTTC. Full variable domain (missing parts from reference TRBV5-1 and TRBJ2-6): KAGVTQTPRYLIKTRGQQVTLSCSPISGHRSVSWYQQTPGQGLQFLFEYFSETQRNKGNFPGRFSGRQFSNSRSEMNVSTLELGDSALYLCASSLTGGANVLTFGAGSRLTVL.

V usage is TRBV28 and J usage is TRBJ2-4; D may be TRBD1 (6 bases). Germline V lookup: CDR1 MDHEN, CDR2 SYDVKM. This CDR3 has 14 amino acids. The V end lost 8 bases, the J end lost 4 bases, and 15 bases lay between the germline ends. The CDR3 protein is CASRTPQGKNIQYF. Here the CDR3 DNA reads TGTGCCAGCCGGACACCCCAGGGGAAAAACATTCAGTACTTC.

This rearrangement joins TRBV5-1 to TRBJ2-1; weak D call: TRBD2 (5 bases). The V end was cut by 6 bases, the J end by 9 bases, with 10 bases between. The CDR3 is 11 amino acids. Per the germline V gene, CDR1 is SGHRS and CDR2 is YFSETQ. The CDR3 loop is CASKIEGEQFF. In nucleotides, the CDR3 is TGCGCCAGCAAGATAGAGGGTGAGCAGTTCTTC.

This sequence joins TRBV5-1 and TRBJ1-3; no clear D. The CDR3 consists of 19 residues. The germline V gene has CDR1 SGHRS and CDR2 YFSETQ. With 7 bases removed from V and 0 bases from J, the gap between germline ends came to 26 bases. Here the CDR3 reads CASGRKLMRYTVSGNTIYF. The CDR3 bases are TGCGCCAGCGGAAGAAAATTAATGCGGTATACTGTCTCTGGAAACACCATATATTTT.

The V and J genes are TRBV5-1 and TRBJ1-6; 8 bases are shared with TRBD1. The trim removed 4 bases at V and 8 bases at J, leaving 11 bases unmatched. CDR3 length: 16 amino acids. Germline assignment: CDR1 SGHRS and CDR2 YFSETQ. This CDR3 is CASSQTGQGRDSPLHF. CDR3 coding DNA: TGCGCCAGCAGCCAGACCGGACAGGGTAGGGATTCACCCCTCCACTTT.

The V and J genes are TRBV5-4 and TRBJ2-1, with a possible D match to TRBD1 (6 bases). This CDR3 comprises 14 residues. Trimming removed 4 bases from V and 1 base from J, with 9 bases in between. Germline V gene data show CDR1 as SGHNT and CDR2 as YYREEE (reference sequence). The CDR3 here is CASSEQGSYNEQFF. The CDR3 nucleotides read TGTGCCAGCAGCGAACAGGGTTCCTACAATGAGCAGTTCTTC.

The V and J genes are TRBV5-1 and TRBJ2-3; the D is unclear. CDR3 length: 14 amino acids. Germline V gene lookup returns CDR1 SGHRS and CDR2 YFSETQ. Between the trimmed V and J ends, which lost 4 bases and 2 bases, there was a span of 11 bases. The CDR3 loop reads CASSELGTTDTQYF. The CDR3 DNA is TGCGCCAGCAGCGAGCTAGGAACCACAGATACGCAGTATTTT.

V is TRBV2 and J is TRBJ1-5; D remains ambiguous. V dropped 7 bases and J dropped 0 bases, with 13 bases sitting between them. This CDR3 contains 15 residues. Germline V gene sequence: CDR1 SNHLY, CDR2 FYNNEI. The CDR3 sequence: CASMREGSSNQPQHF. DNA of the CDR3: TGTGCCAGCATGAGGGAGGGAAGTAGCAATCAGCCCCAGCATTTT.

This clone was counted a single time. The chain has TRBV11-2 and TRBJ1-1; tentative D call: TRBD1 (5 bases). CDR1 and CDR2 (germline): SGHAT, FQNNGV. V was clipped by 5 bases and J by 4 bases, with 14 bases between them. The CDR3 length is 14 residues. CDR3: CASSPGGVLTEAFF. CDR3 coding DNA: TGTGCCAGCAGCCCCGGGGGGGTCCTCACTGAAGCTTTCTTT.

This rearrangement joins TRBV4-2 to TRBJ2-7; 8 bases match TRBD2. CDR3 size: 15 residues. Germline trimming cut 1 base from V and 0 bases from J; bases unmatched to any gene: 2. Germline-derived CDR1 and CDR2 are LGHNA and YNFKEQ. CDR3 sequence: CASSQVSGSSYEQYF. The CDR3 region has the DNA TGTGCCAGCAGCCAAGTAAGCGGGAGCTCCTACGAGCAGTACTTC.

This sequence joins TRBV27 and TRBJ1-1; weak D call: TRBD1 (6 bases). CDR1 and CDR2 (germline): MNHEY, SMNVEV (reference sequence). This CDR3 has 14 residues. Trimming shortened V by 5 bases and J by 5 bases, and 15 bases separated the two germline ends. The CDR3 region has the DNA TGTGCCAGCAGTCCACAGGGCTTTTGGACTGAAGCTTTCTTT. It encodes CASSPQGFWTEAFF.